This T cell receptor (beta chain) was retrieved from a study of T-cell reconstitution after alpha-beta-depleted transplantation in children. V dropped 6 bases and J dropped 10 bases, with 16 bases sitting between them. Germline V lookup: CDR1 MDHEN, CDR2 SYDVKM. The CDR3 has 14 amino acids. This clonotype was picked up a small number of times. Preparation of the TCRbeta library was carried out with unique molecular identifiers. TCRdb analysed the PCR reads with MiXCR anew, one entry per CDR3 protein. Altogether hundreds of thousands of distinct CDR3 sequences are present, 16% being singletons, with the ten largest covering approximately 1%.

This chain joins TRBV28 and TRBJ1-6; D unclear. The sequenced sample was PBMCs from the stem cell graft donor, obtained from the stem cell graft. The source is a human donor who donated a stem cell graft to a child with acute myeloid leukemia. CDR3 loop: CASRLVGQPSPLHF. CDR3 sequence (DNA): TGTGCCAGCAGGCTCGTCGGGCAGCCATCACCCCTCCACTTT.